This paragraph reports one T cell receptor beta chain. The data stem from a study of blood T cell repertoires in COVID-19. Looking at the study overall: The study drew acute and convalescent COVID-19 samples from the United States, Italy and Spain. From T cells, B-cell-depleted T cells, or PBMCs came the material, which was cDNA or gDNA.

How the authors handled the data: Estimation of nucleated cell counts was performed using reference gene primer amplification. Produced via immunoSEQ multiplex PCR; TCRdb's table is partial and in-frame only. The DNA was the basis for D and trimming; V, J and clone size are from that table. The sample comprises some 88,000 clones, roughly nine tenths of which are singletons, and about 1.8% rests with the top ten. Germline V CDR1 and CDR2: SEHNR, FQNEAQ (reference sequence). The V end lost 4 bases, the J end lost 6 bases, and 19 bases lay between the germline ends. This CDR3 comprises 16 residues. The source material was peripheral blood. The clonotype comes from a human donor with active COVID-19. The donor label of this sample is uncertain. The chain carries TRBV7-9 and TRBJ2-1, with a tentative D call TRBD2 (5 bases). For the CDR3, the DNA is TGTGCCAGCAGCTCGCCGGAGGCTACTAAGGTCAATGAGCAGTTCTTC. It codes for CASSSPEATKVNEQFF.